Each of the 9 T cell receptor beta chains below was sequenced from the same sample in a study of T and B cells in COVID-19 patients. From blood, 250-500 ng of genomic DNA served as TRB template. BIOMED2 TRB-A/B primer pools were used in multiplex TRB PCR. TCRdb independently ran MiXCR on the multiplex PCR reads; one entry per CDR3 protein. In the table there are roughly 9,600 distinct CDR3 sequences, about two fifths of which are singletons. The sample taken for sequencing was blood. Receptor source: a human donor with active COVID-19.

In this sample, this clonotype turned up a few times. The CDR3 is CASSIQAGNMDEQFF. The CDR3 DNA reads as TGTGCCAGTAGTATACAAGCGGGGAATATGGATGAGCAGTTCTTC. The chain uses TRBV19 and TRBJ2-5; 7 bases align to TRBD2. The tail of the sequence fits TRBJ2-1 better, so the J call may be wrong. The CDR3 covers 15 residues. Germline CDR1 and CDR2: LNHDA and SQIVND (reference sequence).

About this clonotype itself: Given a much more abundant clone one base away, this may be a read error. V is TRBV29-1 and J is TRBJ2-7; D tentatively fits TRBD1 or TRBD2 (6 bases each). V gave up 6 bases and J gave up 2 bases, with 11 bases separating them. Germline loops: CDR1 SQVTM, CDR2 ANQGSEA. The CDR3 has 12 residues. This CDR3 reads CSVCGGPYEQYF. CDR3 in DNA: TGCAGCGTATGTGGGGGGCCCTACGAGCAGTACTTC.

The chain has TRBV5-4 and TRBJ1-1; 10 bases agree with TRBD1. CDR3 length equals 15 residues. Germline V gives CDR1 SGHNT, CDR2 YYREEE (reference sequence). V trimming: 5 bases; J trimming: 5 bases; junction bases outside the gene matches: 9. The CDR3 DNA sequence: TGTGCCAGCAGGCGACAGGGGGCGCGTGTAACTGAAGCTTTCTTT. This sequence encodes CASRRQGARVTEAFF.

The V gene is TRBV27, the J gene TRBJ1-6, with 7 bases matching TRBD1. The length of the CDR3 is 17 residues. The V gene end was trimmed by 3 bases and the J gene end by 8 bases; junction bases not matched to a gene: 13. Germline lookup yields CDR1 MNHEY and CDR2 SMNVEV (reference sequence). Here the CDR3 reads CASSFKRVGTEDSPLHF. The CDR3 DNA reads as TGTGCCAGCAGTTTTAAGCGGGTGGGGACAGAGGATTCACCCCTCCACTTT.

The chain combines TRBV11-3 with TRBJ2-1, with D perhaps TRBD1 (6 bases). V was shortened by 2 bases and J by 4 bases, with 15 bases between the two germline ends. This CDR3 is built from 16 residues. The V gene's germline CDR1 is SGHNT and CDR2 YENEEA. The CDR3 here is CASSLTDRFRYNEQFF. DNA of the CDR3: TGTGCCAGCAGCTTAACGGACAGATTCAGGTACAATGAGCAGTTCTTC.

Only a few counts were recorded for this clonotype. The chain combines TRBV5-4 with TRBJ2-1, with D unclear. V lost 4 bases to trimming and J lost 8 bases, with 13 bases between them. Germline V gives CDR1 SGHNT, CDR2 YYREEE (reference sequence). The CDR3 is made up of 13 amino acids. CDR3 loop: CASSPSGRDEQFF. CDR3 bases: TGTGCCAGCAGCCCTTCAGGTAGGGATGAGCAGTTCTTC.

The chain couples TRBV10-3 to TRBJ1-2; the D gene is possibly TRBD1 (6 bases). This CDR3 is 17 amino acids long. Germline loops: CDR1 ENHRY, CDR2 SYGVKD. Between the trimmed V and J ends, which lost 6 bases and 8 bases, there was a span of 28 bases. The CDR3 coding sequence is TGTGCCATCAGGATACAGGGAGGGCCCGCTCTTTTTAGCGGCTACACCTTC. It translates to CAIRIQGGPALFSGYTF.

This clonotype has only one observation. The genes are TRBV11-2 and TRBJ2-3, with 14 positions matching TRBD2. The junction had 6 bases not matched to a gene; V was cut back by 1 base and J by 9 bases. The CDR3 has 16 residues. The germline CDR1 and CDR2 sequences are SGHAT and FQNNGV. The CDR3 is CASSLGLAGGPWTQYF. The DNA for the CDR3 is TGTGCCAGCAGCTTAGGACTAGCGGGAGGGCCTTGGACGCAGTATTTT.

This clonotype was seen more than once but under ten times. A junction end diverges from the germline sequence, so it may reflect a read error. This sequence joins TRBV27 and TRBJ1-2; TRBD1 might be the D (6 bases). Germline values: CDR1 MNHEY, CDR2 SMNVEV (reference sequence). The CDR3 has 13 amino acids. The CDR3 is CASSFTLAGGYTF. CDR3 DNA: TGTGCCAGCAGTTTCACCCTCGCTGGGGGCTACACCTTT.